The TCR beta chain under discussion was sequenced for a study of T-cell reconstitution after alpha-beta-depleted transplantation in children. Study observations and caveats: Once a year had passed after transplant, T-cell counts and diversity came mostly from newly produced T cells. Several hundred expanded graft clones reportedly gave rise to the alpha-beta T cells present about two months after transplant. High day-60 TCRbeta diversity in some patients came from surviving recipient T cells and thymic progenitors.

For this clonotype: Its antigen is unknown.

Unique molecular identifiers were built into the TCRbeta library. In TCRdb, the PCR reads were re-called with MiXCR into one record per CDR3 protein. The profile shows approximately 290,000 distinct CDR3 sequences, around 10% of them singletons. The clonotype comes from a male patient aged 2 to 9 who had a stem cell transplant for chronic granulomatous disease, so the T cells may come from the graft donor. The sequences come from peripheral blood, collected 180 days after TCRalphabeta/CD19-depleted stem cell transplant.

CDR3 nucleotides: TGTGCCAGCACTACTAATAAAACCGGGAGCTCCTACGAGCAGTACTTC. This translates into CASTTNKTGSSYEQYF. The chain employs TRBV21-1 and TRBJ2-7. TRBV21-1 is reported as a pseudogene. This CDR3 spans 16 amino acids.